These 27 T cell receptor beta chains originate from one sample sequenced in a study of T cell clones after liver transplantation. Only in-frame clones appear in the TCRdb table, and some are missing; sequencing was by immunoSEQ multiplex PCR. The sample has 68,000 or so clones, 90% to 95% seen once. The specimen comprised CD4+ T cells from blood, sampled around 25 months after liver transplant. These TCRs come from a human patient who received a liver transplant. Some T cells may be transferred from the graft donor.

The chain uses TRBV21-1 and TRBJ2-7; the table's D call of TRBD2 was not tested on the DNA. TRBV21-1 is an annotated pseudogene. This CDR3 has 15 residues. The CDR3: CASSNESGPLYEQYF. The CDR3 nucleotides are TGTGCCAGCAGCAACGAATCGGGTCCCCTCTACGAGCAGTACTTC.

With regard to this clone: Other DNA sequences of this sample code for an identical CDR3. J is TRBJ2-1 and V is TRBV5-1; D not resolved. CDR1 and CDR2 from the germline V gene are SGHRS and YFSETQ. Trimming shortened V by 1 base and J by 0 bases, and 8 bases separated the two germline ends. The CDR3 length is 15 residues. The CDR3 sequence: CASSLTVSSYNEQFF. In DNA form, the CDR3 reads TGCGCCAGCAGCTTGACTGTTAGCTCCTACAATGAGCAGTTCTTC.

This chain connects TRBV6-6 to TRBJ2-1; 8 bases are shared with TRBD1. The CDR3 is 15 amino acids. V trimming: 10 bases; J trimming: 2 bases; junction bases outside the gene matches: 10. Per germline, CDR1 MNHNY and CDR2 SVGAGI (reference sequence). The DNA for the CDR3 is TGTGCCACCATCAACCGACAGGGGCCCTACAATGAGCAGTTCTTC. Amino acids: CATINRQGPYNEQFF.

V is TRBV7-9 and J is TRBJ1-4; possibly TRBD1 for D (6 bases). This CDR3 is 16 amino acids long. Germline V gene lookup returns CDR1 SEHNR and CDR2 FQNEAQ (reference sequence). Trimming removed 7 bases from V and 6 bases from J, with 21 bases in between. The CDR3 is CASIPGERTWDEKLFF. The CDR3 DNA is TGTGCCAGCATCCCAGGGGAAAGGACTTGGGATGAAAAACTGTTTTTT.

V usage is TRBV11-2 and J usage is TRBJ2-1, with 10 bases lining up with TRBD2. Losses at the gene ends were 5 bases for V and 6 bases for J; bases not matched to a gene: 10. The CDR3 extends over 16 amino acids. Per germline, CDR1 SGHAT and CDR2 FQNNGV. CDR3 bases: TGTGCCAGCAGCCGTTATAGCGGGAGGCCCTCCAATGAGCAGTTCTTC. It translates to CASSRYSGRPSNEQFF.

The chain couples TRBV6-5 to TRBJ2-7; 9 positions agree with TRBD2. With 6 bases clipped from V and 3 bases from J, the junction kept 6 bases outside the gene matches. Looked up from germline, CDR1 is MNHEY and CDR2 is SVGAGI. The CDR3 contains 14 residues. Written as DNA, the CDR3 is TGTGCCAGCAGGTCCACAGCGGGAGGCTACGAGCAGTACTTC. Its protein product is CASRSTAGGYEQYF.

This sequence joins TRBV7-2 and TRBJ1-1; D not resolved. The CDR3 is 13 residues long. The V end lost 2 bases, the J end lost 1 base, and 5 bases lay between the germline ends. Germline loops: CDR1 SGHTA, CDR2 FQGNSA. CDR3 in DNA: TGTGCCAGCAGCTTAAAATCGAACACTGAAGCTTTCTTT. It encodes CASSLKSNTEAFF.

This chain joins TRBV6-5 and TRBJ2-3; 10 bases are a match to TRBD2. After removal of 1 base from V and 13 bases from J, the junction contained 8 bases not matched to a gene. CDR1 MNHEY and CDR2 SVGAGI come from the germline V gene. This CDR3 has 14 residues. The CDR3 loop is CASSYLRSGRGEYF. The CDR3 nucleotides are TGTGCCAGCAGTTACTTAAGGAGCGGGAGGGGGGAGTATTTT.

The chain recombines TRBV11-3 with TRBJ2-7; 10 bases match TRBD2. V was pared by 6 bases and J by 3 bases, with 5 bases of the junction left unmatched. There are 14 residues in the CDR3. The germline CDR1 and CDR2 sequences are SGHNT and YENEEA. This CDR3 reads CASRSPSGSYEQYF. In nucleotides, the CDR3 is TGTGCCAGCAGATCCCCTAGCGGGAGCTACGAGCAGTACTTC.

The J gene is TRBJ1-4, the V gene TRBV15; 8 bases match TRBD1. Looked up from germline, CDR1 is LNHNV and CDR2 is YYDKDF (reference sequence). CDR3 length equals 14 residues. Trimming cost V 9 bases and J 6 bases; bases outside gene matches: 9. CDR3 sequence (DNA): TGTGCCACTAAATCCAGGGGGCTCGATGAAAAACTGTTTTTT. It is translated as CATKSRGLDEKLFF.

V is TRBV5-1 and J is TRBJ1-1; D uncertain. The CDR3 has 14 amino acids. Germline V gene data show CDR1 as SGHRS and CDR2 as YFSETQ. Between the trimmed V and J ends, which lost 0 bases and 0 bases, there was a span of 6 bases. The DNA of the CDR3 is TGCGCCAGCAGCTTGGCAGCTATGAACACTGAAGCTTTCTTT. This codes for CASSLAAMNTEAFF.

The chain has TRBV5-1 and TRBJ2-3, with D possibly being TRBD2 (5 bases). Germline-derived CDR1 and CDR2 are SGHRS and YFSETQ. Trimming cost V 3 bases and J 1 base, with 9 bases left between them. The CDR3 is 14 amino acids. The CDR3 loop reads CASSSDSGTDTQYF. As DNA, the CDR3 is TGCGCCAGCAGCTCGGACTCGGGCACAGATACGCAGTATTTT.

The chain carries TRBV5-1 and TRBJ1-1, with a possible D match to TRBD1 (6 bases). V was trimmed by 3 bases and J by 0 bases, leaving 12 bases between them. The CDR3 contains 15 residues. The germline V gene encodes CDR1 SGHRS and CDR2 YFSETQ. The CDR3 DNA reads TGCGCCAGCAGCTCGACAGGATCGATGAACACTGAAGCTTTCTTT. Its protein product is CASSSTGSMNTEAFF.

This clone was found once. This chain joins TRBV6-5 and TRBJ1-5, with D perhaps matching TRBD1 (6 bases). V lost 8 bases, J lost 4 bases, and 15 bases lay in between. CDR1 is MNHEY, CDR2 SVGAGI, per germline. The CDR3 has 14 amino acids. This chain's CDR3 is CASREGGSNQPQHF. DNA for the CDR3: TGTGCCAGCCGAGAGGGGGGGAGTAATCAGCCCCAGCATTTT.

CDR3: CASSLAQGQETQYF. In DNA, the CDR3 is TGTGCCAGCAGCTTAGCCCAGGGTCAAGAGACCCAGTACTTC. The J gene is TRBJ2-5, the V gene TRBV7-2, with D perhaps matching TRBD1 (5 bases). CDR3 length: 14 residues. V was trimmed by 0 bases and J by 2 bases, leaving 7 bases between them. The germline V gene has CDR1 SGHTA and CDR2 FQGNSA.

The CDR3 loop reads CASSKTKTDTYSNEQFF. Here the CDR3 DNA reads TGTGCCAGCAGTAAAACCAAGACAGACACTTATTCCAATGAGCAGTTCTTC. The rearrangement joins TRBV2 to TRBJ2-1; maybe TRBD1 (5 bases). Germline V gene data show CDR1 as SNHLY and CDR2 as FYNNEI. The ends were cut back, 5 bases at V and 6 bases at J, with 23 bases in the middle. This CDR3 is 17 amino acids long.

CDR3 residues: CASSIALTGELFF. CDR3 nucleotides: TGTGCCAGCAGCATAGCCTTAACCGGGGAGCTGTTTTTT. The rearrangement links TRBV5-4 to TRBJ2-2; D gene ambiguous. Germline V gene sequence: CDR1 SGHNT, CDR2 YYREEE (reference sequence). V lost 4 bases and J 5 bases, leaving 9 bases between the germline ends. The CDR3 is 13 residues long.

In DNA form, the CDR3 reads TGCGCCAGCAGCTTGGATCACACAGATACGCAGTATTTT. Its protein is CASSLDHTDTQYF. The chain combines TRBV5-1 with TRBJ2-3; D call uncertain. Trimming took 0 bases from V and 2 from J, leaving 4 bases between them. The CDR3 length is 13 residues. CDR1 and CDR2 (germline): SGHRS, YFSETQ. Combining the CDR3 with reference TRBV5-1 and TRBJ2-3 gives the whole variable domain KAGVTQTPRYLIKTRGQQVTLSCSPISGHRSVSWYQQTPGQGLQFLFEYFSETQRNKGNFPGRFSGRQFSNSRSEMNVSTLELGDSALYLCASSLDHTDTQYFGPGTRLTVL.

The chain is built from TRBV7-7 and TRBJ1-3; D is undetermined. There are 18 residues in the CDR3. Trimming left V 4 bases short and J 1 base short, with 20 bases between. CDR1 and CDR2 (germline): SSHAT, FNYEAQ (reference sequence). Here the CDR3 reads CASSSPPSRSGSGNTIYF. DNA of the CDR3: TGTGCCAGCAGCTCGCCCCCGTCCAGGAGCGGGTCTGGAAACACCATATATTTT.

This clone appeared a few times. The rearrangement links TRBV4-2 to TRBJ2-2; D is possibly TRBD1 (5 bases). Germline V gives CDR1 LGHNA, CDR2 YNFKEQ. The length of the CDR3 is 14 residues. Trimming removed 9 bases from V and 7 bases from J, with 18 bases in between. The CDR3 DNA follows: TGTGCCAGTTTTAATGGGGCCGCAGGCGGGGAGCTGTTTTTT. This gives the protein CASFNGAAGGELFF.

The chain links TRBV6-1 to TRBJ1-1; D is perhaps TRBD1 (6 bases). The ends were cut back, 5 bases at V and 5 bases at J, with 15 bases in the middle. This CDR3 region has 14 residues. Germline CDR1 MNHNS, CDR2 SASEGT. The CDR3 protein is CASSNREVRTEAFF. As DNA, the CDR3 is TGTGCCAGCAGTAACAGGGAGGTGAGGACTGAAGCTTTCTTT.

V usage is TRBV11-3 and J usage is TRBJ2-3, with 8 bases aligning to TRBD1. Germline V gene data show CDR1 as SGHNT and CDR2 as YENEEA. The CDR3 is 16 residues long. J gave up 2 bases and V 5 bases, and 9 bases lay outside the gene matches. The CDR3 here is CASSQGQESLTDTQYF. As DNA, the CDR3 is TGTGCCAGCAGCCAGGGACAGGAAAGCCTCACAGATACGCAGTATTTT.

The chain employs TRBV30 and TRBJ1-1, with D hard to call. The length of the CDR3 is 13 residues. Trimming took 5 bases from V and 6 from J, leaving 16 bases between them. In germline, CDR1 is GTSNPN, CDR2 SVGIG (reference sequence). Written as DNA, the CDR3 is TGTGCCTGGGACGTGTTGGTCGGATCTGAAGCTTTCTTT. It is translated as CAWDVLVGSEAFF.

Regarding this clone: The sample contains more than one DNA sequence encoding this CDR3. V is TRBV11-3 and J is TRBJ2-7, with D possibly TRBD2 on 7 matching bases. V gave up 5 bases and J gave up 1 base, with 18 bases separating them. Germline loops: CDR1 SGHNT, CDR2 YENEEA. This CDR3 has 16 amino acids. The CDR3 sequence is CASSPGRGRESYEQYF. The CDR3 nucleotides read TGTGCCAGCAGCCCAGGTCGGGGGCGGGAGTCCTACGAGCAGTACTTC.

The chain joins TRBV19 to TRBJ1-2; a possible D gene is TRBD1 (5 bases). Trimming stripped 7 bases from V and 3 bases from J, with 9 bases between. CDR1 LNHDA and CDR2 SQIVND come from the germline V gene (reference sequence). The CDR3 totals 12 residues. The CDR3 protein is CASKGRDYGYTF. In nucleotides, the CDR3 is TGTGCCAGTAAGGGCAGGGACTATGGCTACACCTTC.

This clone was detected only once. The chain couples TRBV15 to TRBJ2-4; D uncertain. The germline V gene has CDR1 LNHNV and CDR2 YYDKDF (reference sequence). CDR3 length: 18 residues. Trimming took 3 bases from V and 1 from J, leaving 19 bases between them. CDR3 sequence: CATSSIGLMVVAKNIQYF. CDR3 DNA sequence: TGTGCCACCAGCAGTATCGGCTTGATGGTTGTTGCCAAAAACATTCAGTACTTC.

J is TRBJ1-1 and V is TRBV5-1; weak D call: TRBD1 (6 bases). V was clipped by 10 bases and J by 2 bases, with 15 bases between them. CDR3 length equals 13 residues. Germline assignment: CDR1 SGHRS and CDR2 YFSETQ. The CDR3 protein is CASKLQGNTEAFF. The CDR3 bases are TGCGCCTCAAAATTACAGGGAAACACTGAAGCTTTCTTT.